The 2 T cell receptor beta chains below were found in one sample sequenced in a study of T-cell memory formation after mild COVID-19. TCRdb ran MiXCR on the 5' RACE reads and lists one entry per CDR3 protein. The sample lists some 330,000 distinct CDR3 sequences, about 21% occurring once. The sample was PBMCs or a T cell subset sorted from them (not recorded which). The receptors were sampled from an adult woman who had mild COVID-19 (a few samples of this study predate the infection). Cell type and time point are not known.

Many counts were recorded for this clonotype. The chain recombines TRBV5-1 with TRBJ2-7; TRBD2 is a possible D gene (5 bases). V was cut by 2 bases and J by 7 bases, with 22 bases left in between. The CDR3 length is 16 residues. Germline-derived CDR1 and CDR2 are SGHRS and YFSETQ. This chain's CDR3 is CASSFLSVGDGREQYF. The CDR3 bases are TGCGCCAGCAGCTTCTTGTCGGTGGGAGACGGCCGGGAGCAGTACTTC. Full variable domain (missing parts from reference TRBV5-1 and TRBJ2-7): KAGVTQTPRYLIKTRGQQVTLSCSPISGHRSVSWYQQTPGQGLQFLFEYFSETQRNKGNFPGRFSGRQFSNSRSEMNVSTLELGDSALYLCASSFLSVGDGREQYFGPGTRLTVT.

This chain connects TRBV7-2 to TRBJ2-5, with 7 bases fitting TRBD2. Germline trimming cut 1 base from V and 5 bases from J; bases unmatched to any gene: 4. Per the germline V gene, CDR1 is SGHTA and CDR2 is FQGNSA. The CDR3 is 14 residues long. CDR3 DNA: TGTGCCAGCAGCTTAGGTCAAGCGGGGGAGACCCAGTACTTC. Residues: CASSLGQAGETQYF.